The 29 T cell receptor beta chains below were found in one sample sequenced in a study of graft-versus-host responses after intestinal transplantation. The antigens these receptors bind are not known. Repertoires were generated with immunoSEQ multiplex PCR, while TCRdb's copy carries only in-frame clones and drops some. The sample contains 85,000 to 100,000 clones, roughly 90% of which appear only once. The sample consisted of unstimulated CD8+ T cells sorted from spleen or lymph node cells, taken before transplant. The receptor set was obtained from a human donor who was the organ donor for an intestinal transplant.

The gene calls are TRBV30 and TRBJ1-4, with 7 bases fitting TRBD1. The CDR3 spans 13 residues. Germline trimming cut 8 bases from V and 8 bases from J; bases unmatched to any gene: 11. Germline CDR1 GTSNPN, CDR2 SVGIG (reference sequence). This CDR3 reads CAGDRADGEKLFF. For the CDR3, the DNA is TGTGCCGGAGACAGGGCGGACGGAGAAAAACTGTTTTTT.

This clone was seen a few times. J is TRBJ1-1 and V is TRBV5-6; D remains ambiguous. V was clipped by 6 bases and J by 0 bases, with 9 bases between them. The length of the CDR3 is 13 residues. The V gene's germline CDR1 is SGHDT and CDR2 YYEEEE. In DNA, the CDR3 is TGTGCCAGCAAAAACAGCCTGAACACTGAAGCTTTCTTT. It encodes CASKNSLNTEAFF. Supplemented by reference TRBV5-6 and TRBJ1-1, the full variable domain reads DAGVTQSPTHLIKTRGQQVTLRCSPKSGHDTVSWYQQALGQGPQFIFQYYEEEERQRGNFPDRFSGHQFPNYSSELNVNALLLGDSALYLCASKNSLNTEAFFGQGTRLTVV.

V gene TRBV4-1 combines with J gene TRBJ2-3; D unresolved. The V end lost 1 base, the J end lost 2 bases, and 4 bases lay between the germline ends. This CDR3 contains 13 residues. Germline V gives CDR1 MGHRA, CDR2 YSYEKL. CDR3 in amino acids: CASSQGPTDTQYF. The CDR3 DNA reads TGCGCCAGCAGCCAAGGGCCCACAGATACGCAGTATTTT.

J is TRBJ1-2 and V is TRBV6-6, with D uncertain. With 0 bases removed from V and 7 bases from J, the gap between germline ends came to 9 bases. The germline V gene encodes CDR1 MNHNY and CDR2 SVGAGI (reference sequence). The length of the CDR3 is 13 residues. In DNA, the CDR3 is TGTGCCAGCAGTTACTCCGGGTCGGGTGGCTACACCTTC. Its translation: CASSYSGSGGYTF.

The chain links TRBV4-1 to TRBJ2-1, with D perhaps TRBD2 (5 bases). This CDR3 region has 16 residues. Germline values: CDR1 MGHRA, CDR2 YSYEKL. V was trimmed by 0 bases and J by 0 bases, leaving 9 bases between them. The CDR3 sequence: CASSQDELDSYNEQFF. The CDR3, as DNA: TGCGCCAGCAGCCAAGACGAACTAGACTCCTACAATGAGCAGTTCTTC.

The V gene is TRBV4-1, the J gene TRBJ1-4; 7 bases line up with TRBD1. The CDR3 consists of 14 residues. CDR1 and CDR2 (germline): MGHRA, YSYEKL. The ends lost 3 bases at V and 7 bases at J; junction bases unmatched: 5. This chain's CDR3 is CASSHGQEGEKLFF. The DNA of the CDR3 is TGCGCCAGCAGCCATGGACAGGAAGGTGAAAAACTGTTTTTT.

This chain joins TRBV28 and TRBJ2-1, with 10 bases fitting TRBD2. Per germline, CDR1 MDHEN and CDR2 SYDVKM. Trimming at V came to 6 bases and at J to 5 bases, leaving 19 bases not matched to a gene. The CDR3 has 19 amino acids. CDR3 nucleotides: TGTGCCAGCAGAAACTACAGGGGTGTTAGTCTAGCGGGAGACAATGAGCAGTTCTTC. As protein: CASRNYRGVSLAGDNEQFF.

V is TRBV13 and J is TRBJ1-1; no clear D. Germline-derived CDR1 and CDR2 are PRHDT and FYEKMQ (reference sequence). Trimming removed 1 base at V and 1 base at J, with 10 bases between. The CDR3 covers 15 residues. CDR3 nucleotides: TGTGCCAGCAGCTTAGTCGGCAGGCAGAACACTGAAGCTTTCTTT. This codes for CASSLVGRQNTEAFF.

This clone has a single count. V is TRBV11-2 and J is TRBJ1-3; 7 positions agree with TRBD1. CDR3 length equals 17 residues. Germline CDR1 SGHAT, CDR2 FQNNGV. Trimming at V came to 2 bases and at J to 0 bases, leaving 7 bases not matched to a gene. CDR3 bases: TGTGCCAGCAGCTTATGGGAACACAGGGGCTCTGGAAACACCATATATTTT. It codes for CASSLWEHRGSGNTIYF. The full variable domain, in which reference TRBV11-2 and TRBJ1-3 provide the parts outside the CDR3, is EAGVAQSPRYKIIEKRQSVAFWCNPISGHATLYWYQQILGQGPKLLIQFQNNGVVDDSQLPKDRFSAERLKGVDSTLKIQPAKLEDSAVYLCASSLWEHRGSGNTIYFGEGSWLTVV.

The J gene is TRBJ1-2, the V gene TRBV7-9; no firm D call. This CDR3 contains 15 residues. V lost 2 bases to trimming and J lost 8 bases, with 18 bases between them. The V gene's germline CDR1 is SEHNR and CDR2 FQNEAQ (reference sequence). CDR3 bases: TGTGCCAGCAGCTTAATCGGTGAGGATGATGGAGGCTACACCTTC. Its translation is CASSLIGEDDGGYTF.

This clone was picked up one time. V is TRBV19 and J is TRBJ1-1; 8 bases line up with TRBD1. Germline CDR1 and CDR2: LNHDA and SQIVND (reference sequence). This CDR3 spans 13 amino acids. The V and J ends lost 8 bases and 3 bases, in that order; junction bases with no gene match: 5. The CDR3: CASRQGAHTEAFF. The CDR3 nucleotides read TGTGCCAGTCGCCAGGGGGCTCACACTGAAGCTTTCTTT.

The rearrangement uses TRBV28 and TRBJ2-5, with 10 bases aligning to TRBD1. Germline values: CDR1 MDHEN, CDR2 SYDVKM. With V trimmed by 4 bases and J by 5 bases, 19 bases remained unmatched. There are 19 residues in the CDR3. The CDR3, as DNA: TGTGCCAGCAGTTACTCCTCCCCGGGACAGGGGAAGAAAAGGGAGACCCAGTACTTC. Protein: CASSYSSPGQGKKRETQYF.

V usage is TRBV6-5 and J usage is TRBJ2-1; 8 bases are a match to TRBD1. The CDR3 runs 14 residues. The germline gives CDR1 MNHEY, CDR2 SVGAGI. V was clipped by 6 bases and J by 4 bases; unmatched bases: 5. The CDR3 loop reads CASRSGTGYNEQFF. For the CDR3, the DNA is TGTGCCAGCAGGTCCGGGACAGGATACAATGAGCAGTTCTTC.

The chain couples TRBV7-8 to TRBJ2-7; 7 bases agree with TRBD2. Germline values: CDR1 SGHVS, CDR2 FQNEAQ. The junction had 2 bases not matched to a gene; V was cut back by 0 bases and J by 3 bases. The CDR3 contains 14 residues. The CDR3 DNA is TGTGCCAGCAGCTTAGCGCGCGGGAGCTACGAGCAGTACTTC. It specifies CASSLARGSYEQYF.

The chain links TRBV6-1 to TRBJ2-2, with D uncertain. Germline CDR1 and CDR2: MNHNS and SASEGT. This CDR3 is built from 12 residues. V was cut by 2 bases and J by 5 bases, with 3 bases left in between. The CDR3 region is CASSERTGELFF. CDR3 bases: TGTGCCAGCAGTGAACGGACCGGGGAGCTGTTTTTT.

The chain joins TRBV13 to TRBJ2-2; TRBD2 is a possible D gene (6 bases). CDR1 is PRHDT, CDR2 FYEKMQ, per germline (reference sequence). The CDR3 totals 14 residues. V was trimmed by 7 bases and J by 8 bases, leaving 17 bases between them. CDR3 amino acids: CASTRLARWGELFF. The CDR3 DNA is TGTGCCAGCACCCGGCTAGCGCGTTGGGGGGAGCTGTTTTTT.

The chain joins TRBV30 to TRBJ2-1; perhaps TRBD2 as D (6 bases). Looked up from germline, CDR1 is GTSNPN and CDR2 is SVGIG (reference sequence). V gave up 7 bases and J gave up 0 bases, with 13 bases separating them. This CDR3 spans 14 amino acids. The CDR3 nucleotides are TGTGCCTCATATAGCGGACCCTCCTACAATGAGCAGTTCTTC. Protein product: CASYSGPSYNEQFF.

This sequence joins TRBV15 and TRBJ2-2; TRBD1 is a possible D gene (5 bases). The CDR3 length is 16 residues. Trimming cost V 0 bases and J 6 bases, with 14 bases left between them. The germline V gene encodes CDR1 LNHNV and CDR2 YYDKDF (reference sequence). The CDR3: CATSREGREVSGELFF. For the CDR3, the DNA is TGTGCCACCAGCAGAGAGGGCAGGGAAGTTTCCGGGGAGCTGTTTTTT.

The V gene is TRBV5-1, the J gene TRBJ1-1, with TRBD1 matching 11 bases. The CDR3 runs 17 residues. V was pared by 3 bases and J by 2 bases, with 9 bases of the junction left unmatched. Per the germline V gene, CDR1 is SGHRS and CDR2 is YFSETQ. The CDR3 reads CASSWGQGGLYNTEAFF. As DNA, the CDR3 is TGCGCCAGCAGCTGGGGACAGGGGGGTTTATATAACACTGAAGCTTTCTTT.

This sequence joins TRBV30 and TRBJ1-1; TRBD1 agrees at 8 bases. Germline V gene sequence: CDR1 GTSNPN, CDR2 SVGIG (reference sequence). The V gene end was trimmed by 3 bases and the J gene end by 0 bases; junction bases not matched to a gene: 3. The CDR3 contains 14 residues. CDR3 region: CAWSGQGLNTEAFF. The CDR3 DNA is TGTGCCTGGAGCGGACAGGGCTTGAACACTGAAGCTTTCTTT.

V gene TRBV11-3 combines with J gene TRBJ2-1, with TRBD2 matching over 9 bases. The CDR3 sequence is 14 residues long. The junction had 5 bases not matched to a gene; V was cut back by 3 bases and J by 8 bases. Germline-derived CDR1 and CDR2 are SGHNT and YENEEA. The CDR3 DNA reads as TGTGCCAGCAGCTTCGCGGGGGGGCCAGATGAGCAGTTCTTC. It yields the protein CASSFAGGPDEQFF.

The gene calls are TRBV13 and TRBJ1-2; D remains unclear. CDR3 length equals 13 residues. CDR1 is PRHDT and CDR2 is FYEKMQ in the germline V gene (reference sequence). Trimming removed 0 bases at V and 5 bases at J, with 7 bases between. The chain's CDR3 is CASSLGQVYGYTF. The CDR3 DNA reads TGTGCCAGCAGCTTAGGGCAGGTTTATGGCTACACCTTC.

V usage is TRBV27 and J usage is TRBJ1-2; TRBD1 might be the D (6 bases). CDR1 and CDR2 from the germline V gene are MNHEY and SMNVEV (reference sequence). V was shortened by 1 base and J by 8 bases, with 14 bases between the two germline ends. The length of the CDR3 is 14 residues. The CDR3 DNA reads TGTGCCAGCAGTTTATGGGGGGGGGCTGAAGGCTACACCTTC. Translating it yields CASSLWGGAEGYTF.

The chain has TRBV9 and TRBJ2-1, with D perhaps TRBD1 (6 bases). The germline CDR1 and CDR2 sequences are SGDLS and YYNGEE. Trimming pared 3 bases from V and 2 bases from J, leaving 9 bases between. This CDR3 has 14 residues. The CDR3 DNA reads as TGTGCCAGCAGCGCTGGGGGCGCCTACAATGAGCAGTTCTTC. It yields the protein CASSAGGAYNEQFF.

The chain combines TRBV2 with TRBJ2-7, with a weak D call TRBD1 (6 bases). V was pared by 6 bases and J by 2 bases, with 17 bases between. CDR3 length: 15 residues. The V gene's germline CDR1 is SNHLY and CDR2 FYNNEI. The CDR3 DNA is TGTGCCAGCAGAGCGTACCAGGGGAGCGCCTACGAGCAGTACTTC. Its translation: CASRAYQGSAYEQYF.

In DNA form, the CDR3 reads TGTGCCAGCAGCGTAGGGCCGGGGAACCGCCAGCCCTACGAGCAGTACTTC. Encoded protein: CASSVGPGNRQPYEQYF. This chain uses TRBV9 with TRBJ2-7, with D possibly matching TRBD2 (5 bases). Trimming left V 0 bases short and J 2 bases short, with 18 bases between. The CDR3 totals 17 residues. The germline CDR1 and CDR2 sequences are SGDLS and YYNGEE.

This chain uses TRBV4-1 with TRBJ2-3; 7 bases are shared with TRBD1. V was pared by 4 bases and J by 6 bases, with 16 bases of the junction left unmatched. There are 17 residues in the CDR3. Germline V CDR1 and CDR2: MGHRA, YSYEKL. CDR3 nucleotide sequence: TGCGCCAGCAGCCGCCCATACAGGGGCTTAGATCATGATACGCAGTATTTT. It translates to CASSRPYRGLDHDTQYF.

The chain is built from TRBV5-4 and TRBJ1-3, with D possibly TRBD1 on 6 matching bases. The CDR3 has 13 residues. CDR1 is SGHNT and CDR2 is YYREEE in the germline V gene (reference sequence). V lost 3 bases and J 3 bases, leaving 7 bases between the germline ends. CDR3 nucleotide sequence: TGTGCCAGCAGCTGGGACAATGGAAACACCATATATTTT. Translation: CASSWDNGNTIYF.

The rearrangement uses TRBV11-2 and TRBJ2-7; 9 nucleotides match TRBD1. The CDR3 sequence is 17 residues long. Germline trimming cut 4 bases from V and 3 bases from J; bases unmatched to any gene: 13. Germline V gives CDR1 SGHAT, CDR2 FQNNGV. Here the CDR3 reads CASSSGGVGTGNYEQYF. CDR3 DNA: TGTGCCAGCAGCTCCGGTGGGGTAGGGACAGGGAACTACGAGCAGTACTTC.